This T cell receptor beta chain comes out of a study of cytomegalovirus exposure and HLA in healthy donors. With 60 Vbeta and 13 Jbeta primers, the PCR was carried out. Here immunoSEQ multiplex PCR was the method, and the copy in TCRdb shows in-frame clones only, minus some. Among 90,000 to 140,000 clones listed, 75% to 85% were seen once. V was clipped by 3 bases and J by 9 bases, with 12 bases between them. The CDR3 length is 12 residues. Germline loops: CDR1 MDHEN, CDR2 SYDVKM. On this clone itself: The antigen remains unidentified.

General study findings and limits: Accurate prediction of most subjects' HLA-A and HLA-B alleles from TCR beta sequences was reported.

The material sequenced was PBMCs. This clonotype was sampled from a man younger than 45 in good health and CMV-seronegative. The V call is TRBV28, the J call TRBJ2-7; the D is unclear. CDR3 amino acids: CASSFKAFGQYF. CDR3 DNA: TGTGCCAGCAGTTTTAAAGCGTTCGGGCAGTACTTC.